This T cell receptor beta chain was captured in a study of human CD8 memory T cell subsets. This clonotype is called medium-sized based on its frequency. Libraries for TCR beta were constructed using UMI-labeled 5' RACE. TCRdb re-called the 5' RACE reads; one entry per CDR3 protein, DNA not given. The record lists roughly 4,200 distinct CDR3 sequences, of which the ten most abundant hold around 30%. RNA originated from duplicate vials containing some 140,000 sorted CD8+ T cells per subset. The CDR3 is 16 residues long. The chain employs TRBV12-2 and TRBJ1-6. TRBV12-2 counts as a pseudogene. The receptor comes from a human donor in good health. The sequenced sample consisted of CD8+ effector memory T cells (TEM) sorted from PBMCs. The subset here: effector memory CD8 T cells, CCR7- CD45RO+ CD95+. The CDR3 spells CASRLEFWQPDSPLHF.